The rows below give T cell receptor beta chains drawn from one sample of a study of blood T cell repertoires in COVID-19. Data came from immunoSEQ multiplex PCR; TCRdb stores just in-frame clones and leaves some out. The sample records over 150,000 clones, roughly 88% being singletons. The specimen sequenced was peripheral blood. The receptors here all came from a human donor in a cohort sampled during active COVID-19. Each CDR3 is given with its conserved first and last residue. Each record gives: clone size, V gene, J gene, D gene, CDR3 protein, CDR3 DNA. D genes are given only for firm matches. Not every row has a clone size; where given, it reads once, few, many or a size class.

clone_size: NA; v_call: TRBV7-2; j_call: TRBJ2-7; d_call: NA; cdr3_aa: CASSWGDYEQYF; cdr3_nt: TGTGCCAGCAGCTGGGGGGACTACGAGCAGTACTTC
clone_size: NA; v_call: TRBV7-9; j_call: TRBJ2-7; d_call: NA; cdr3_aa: CASSFGGKVYEQYF; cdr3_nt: TGTGCCAGCAGCTTTGGCGGTAAAGTCTACGAGCAGTACTTC
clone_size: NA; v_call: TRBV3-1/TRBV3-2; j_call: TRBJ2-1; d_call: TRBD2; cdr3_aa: CASSRSGNREQFF; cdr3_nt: TGTGCCAGCAGCCGTAGCGGGAATCGTGAGCAGTTCTTC
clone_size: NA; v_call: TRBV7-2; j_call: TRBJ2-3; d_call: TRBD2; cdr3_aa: CASSPRSGSSDTQYF; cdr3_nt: TGTGCCAGCAGCCCCCGTAGCGGGAGCTCAGATACGCAGTATTTT
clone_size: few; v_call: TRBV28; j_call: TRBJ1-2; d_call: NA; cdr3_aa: CASSLLRLGYGYTF; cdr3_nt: TGTGCCAGCAGTTTATTGCGGCTCGGCTATGGCTACACCTTC
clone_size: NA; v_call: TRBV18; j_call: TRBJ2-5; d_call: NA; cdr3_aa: CASSPTRQETQYF; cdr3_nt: TGTGCCAGCTCACCGACTAGGCAAGAGACCCAGTACTTC
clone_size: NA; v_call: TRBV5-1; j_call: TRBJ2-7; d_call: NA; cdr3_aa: CASSLDGTYEQYF; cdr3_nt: TGCGCCAGCAGCTTGGACGGGACCTACGAGCAGTACTTC
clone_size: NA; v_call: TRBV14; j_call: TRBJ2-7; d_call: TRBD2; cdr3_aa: CASSQLAGGGYEQYF; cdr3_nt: TGTGCCAGCAGCCAACTAGCGGGAGGAGGCTACGAGCAGTACTTC
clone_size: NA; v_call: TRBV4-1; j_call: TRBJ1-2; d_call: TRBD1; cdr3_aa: CASSQGTGQGYGYTF; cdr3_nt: TGCGCCAGCAGCCAAGGGACAGGGCAGGGCTATGGCTACACCTTC
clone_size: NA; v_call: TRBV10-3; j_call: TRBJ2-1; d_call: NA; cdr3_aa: CAISEGGGSYNEQFF; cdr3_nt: TGTGCCATCAGTGAGGGGGGCGGGAGCTACAATGAGCAGTTCTTC
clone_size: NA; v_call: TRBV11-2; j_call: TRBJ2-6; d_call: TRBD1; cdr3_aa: CASSGTGVGANVLTF; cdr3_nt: TGTGCCAGCAGCGGTACAGGGGTTGGGGCCAACGTCCTGACTTTC
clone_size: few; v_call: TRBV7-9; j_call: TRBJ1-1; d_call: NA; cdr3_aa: CASSLYEAFF; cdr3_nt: TGTGCCAGCAGCTTATATGAAGCTTTCTTT
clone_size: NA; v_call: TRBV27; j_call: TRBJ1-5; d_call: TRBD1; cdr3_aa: CASSLSGTGGYGNQPQHF; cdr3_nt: TGTGCCAGCAGTTTATCCGGGACAGGGGGCTATGGCAATCAGCCCCAGCATTTT
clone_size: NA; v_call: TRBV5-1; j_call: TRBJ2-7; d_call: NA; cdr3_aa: CASSGKDWPLYEQYF; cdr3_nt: TGCGCCAGCAGCGGGAAGGACTGGCCCCTCTACGAGCAGTACTTC
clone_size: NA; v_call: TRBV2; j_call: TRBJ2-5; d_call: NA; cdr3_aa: CASSEPAGFGVLYQETQYF; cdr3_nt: TGTGCCAGCAGTGAGCCCGCAGGGTTTGGGGTACTATACCAAGAGACCCAGTACTTC
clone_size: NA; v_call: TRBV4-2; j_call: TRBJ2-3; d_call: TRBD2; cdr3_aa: CASSQDASGRGSTDTQYF; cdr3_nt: TGTGCCAGCAGCCAAGATGCGAGCGGGAGAGGAAGCACAGATACGCAGTATTTT
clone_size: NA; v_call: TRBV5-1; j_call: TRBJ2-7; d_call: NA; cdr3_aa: CASSFRTSYEQYF; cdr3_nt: TGCGCCAGCAGCTTCCGCACATCCTACGAGCAGTACTTC
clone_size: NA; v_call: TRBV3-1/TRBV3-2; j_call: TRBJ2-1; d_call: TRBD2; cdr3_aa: CASSQQLAGGGHEQFF; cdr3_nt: TGTGCCAGCAGCCAGCAACTAGCGGGAGGGGGCCATGAGCAGTTCTTC
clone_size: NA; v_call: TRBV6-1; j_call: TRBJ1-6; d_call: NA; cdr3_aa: CASSDWQGRTPLHF; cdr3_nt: TGTGCCAGCAGTGATTGGCAGGGTAGGACACCCCTCCACTTT
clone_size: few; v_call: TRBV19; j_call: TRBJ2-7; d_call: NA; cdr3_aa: CASSKTVFYEQYF; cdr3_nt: TGTGCCAGTAGTAAGACAGTATTCTACGAGCAGTACTTC
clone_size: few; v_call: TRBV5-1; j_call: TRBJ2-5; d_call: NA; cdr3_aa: CASSPQGAQETQYF; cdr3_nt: TGCGCCAGCAGCCCACAGGGTGCCCAAGAGACCCAGTACTTC
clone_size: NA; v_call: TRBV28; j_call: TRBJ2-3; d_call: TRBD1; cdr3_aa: CASRAPHAGPGGDTQYF; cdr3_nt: TGTGCCAGCAGAGCCCCGCACGCGGGTCCAGGGGGAGATACGCAGTATTTT
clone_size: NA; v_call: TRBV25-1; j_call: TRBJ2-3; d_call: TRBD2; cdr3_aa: CASRSSGTPTDTQYF; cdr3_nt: TGTGCCAGCAGGAGCAGCGGGACCCCCACAGATACGCAGTATTTT
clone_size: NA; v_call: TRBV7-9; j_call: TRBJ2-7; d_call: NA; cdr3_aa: CASSTISKIGDEQYF; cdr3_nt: TGTGCCAGCAGCACGATTTCCAAAATCGGGGACGAGCAGTACTTC
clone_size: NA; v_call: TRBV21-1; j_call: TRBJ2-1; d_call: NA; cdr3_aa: CASSKWGLAGVRSSYNEQFF; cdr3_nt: TGTGCCAGCAGCAAATGGGGACTAGCGGGGGTAAGGAGCTCCTACAATGAGCAGTTCTTC
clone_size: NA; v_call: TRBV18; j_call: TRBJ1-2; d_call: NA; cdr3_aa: CASSPTGSRGYTF; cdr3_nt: TGTGCCAGCTCACCGACAGGATCACGAGGCTACACCTTC
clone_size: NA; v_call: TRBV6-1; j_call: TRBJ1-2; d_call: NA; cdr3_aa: CASSEMGLYGYTF; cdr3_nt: TGTGCCAGCAGTGAAATGGGGCTCTATGGCTACACCTTC
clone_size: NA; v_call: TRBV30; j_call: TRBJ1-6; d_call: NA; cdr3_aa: CAWSVSGGAGSPLHF; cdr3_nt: TGTGCCTGGAGTGTATCTGGGGGCGCAGGATCACCCCTCCACTTT
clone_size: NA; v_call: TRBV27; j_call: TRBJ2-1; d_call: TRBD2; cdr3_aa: CASSLLGLAVHVYNEQFF; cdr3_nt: TGTGCCAGCAGTTTACTGGGACTAGCGGTTCACGTCTACAATGAGCAGTTCTTC
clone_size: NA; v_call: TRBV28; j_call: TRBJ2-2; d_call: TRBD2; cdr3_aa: CASSLPTSAAGELFF; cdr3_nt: TGTGCCAGCAGTTTACCCACTAGCGCGGCCGGGGAGCTGTTTTTT
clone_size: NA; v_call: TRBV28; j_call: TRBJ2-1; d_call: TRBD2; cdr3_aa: CASTSVSGGHNEQFF; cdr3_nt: TGTGCCAGCACCTCCGTATCGGGAGGCCACAATGAGCAGTTCTTC
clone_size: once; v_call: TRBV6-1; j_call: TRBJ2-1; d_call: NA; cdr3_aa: CASSERSGSGVYNEQFF; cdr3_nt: TGTGCCAGCAGTGAAAGAAGCGGTTCAGGGGTTTACAATGAGCAGTTCTTC
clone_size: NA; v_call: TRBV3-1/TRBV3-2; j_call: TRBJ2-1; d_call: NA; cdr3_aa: CASSLEASYNEQFF; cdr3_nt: TGTGCCAGCAGCCTTGAGGCCTCCTACAATGAGCAGTTCTTC
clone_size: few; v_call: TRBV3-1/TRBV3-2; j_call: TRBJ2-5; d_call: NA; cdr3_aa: CASTWWQEETQYF; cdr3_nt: TGTGCCAGCACCTGGTGGCAGGAAGAGACCCAGTACTTC
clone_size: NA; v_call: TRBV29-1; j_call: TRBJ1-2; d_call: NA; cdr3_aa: CSSHGAPEGGYTF; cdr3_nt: TGCAGCTCACACGGGGCTCCGGAGGGTGGCTACACCTTC
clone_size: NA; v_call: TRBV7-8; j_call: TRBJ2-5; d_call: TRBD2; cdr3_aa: CASTPTSRWETQYF; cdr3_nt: TGTGCCAGCACCCCGACTAGCAGGTGGGAGACCCAGTACTTC
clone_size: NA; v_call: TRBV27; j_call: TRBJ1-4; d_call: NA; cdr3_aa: CASSPKWGEEEKLFF; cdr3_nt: TGTGCCAGCAGTCCCAAATGGGGGGAGGAAGAAAAACTGTTTTTT
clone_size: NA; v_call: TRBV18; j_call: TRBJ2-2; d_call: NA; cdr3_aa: CASSPSTGELFF; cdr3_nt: TGTGCCAGCTCACCGAGCACCGGGGAGCTGTTTTTT
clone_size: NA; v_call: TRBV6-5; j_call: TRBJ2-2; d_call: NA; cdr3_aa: CASSYSRTRSGELFF; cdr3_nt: TGTGCCAGCAGTTACTCCCGTACGAGGTCCGGGGAGCTGTTTTTT
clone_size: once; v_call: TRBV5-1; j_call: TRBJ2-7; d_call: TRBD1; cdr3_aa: CASSSDRGGTYEQYF; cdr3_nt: TGCGCCAGCAGCTCGGACAGGGGGGGGACCTACGAGCAGTACTTC
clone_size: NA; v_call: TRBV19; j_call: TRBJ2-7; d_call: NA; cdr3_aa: CASSIGGASPHEQYF; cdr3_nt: TGTGCCAGTAGTATAGGGGGAGCAAGCCCCCACGAGCAGTACTTC
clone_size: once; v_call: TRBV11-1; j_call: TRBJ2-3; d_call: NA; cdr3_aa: CASSLEQFTDTQYF; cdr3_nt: TGTGCCAGCAGCTTAGAACAGTTCACAGATACGCAGTATTTT
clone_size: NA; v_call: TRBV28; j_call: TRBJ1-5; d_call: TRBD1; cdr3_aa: CASSRGTAQPQHF; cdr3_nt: TGTGCCAGCAGCCGCGGGACAGCTCAGCCCCAGCATTTT
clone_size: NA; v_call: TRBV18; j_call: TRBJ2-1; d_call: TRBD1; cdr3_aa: CASSPDRGQFF; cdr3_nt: TGTGCCAGCTCACCGGACAGGGGCCAGTTCTTC
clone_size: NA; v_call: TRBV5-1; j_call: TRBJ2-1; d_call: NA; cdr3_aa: CASSFYYRNEQFF; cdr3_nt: TGCGCCAGCAGCTTTTATTATCGCAATGAGCAGTTCTTC